This is a list of T cell receptor beta chains from one sample in a study of early stage breast cancer tumors. Sequencing was performed with immunoSEQ multiplex PCR; in TCRdb, only in-frame clones are kept and a portion is missing. The sample carries fewer than 50,000 clones, roughly 69% recorded once. Material for sequencing was blood. These receptor sequences come from a person aged 50 to 59 with breast cancer. Both conserved end residues are part of each CDR3. The order of the fields is V gene, D gene, J gene, clone size, CDR3 DNA, CDR3 protein. A D gene is named only where the DNA matches it firmly. Not all rows give a size; the values are once, few, many and, for expanded clones, a class.

V gene: TRBV4-1; D gene: TRBD2; J gene: TRBJ2-2; clone size: NA; CDR3 DNA: TGCGCCAGCAGCCCGAAAGTAGGGGCGGGAGGGCCGTACACCGGGGAGCTGTTTTTT; CDR3 protein: CASSPKVGAGGPYTGELFF
V gene: TRBV5-1; D gene: TRBD2; J gene: TRBJ2-7; clone size: NA; CDR3 DNA: TGCGCCAGCAGTCGACTTACTAGCGGGGGAGCCTACGAGCAGTACTTC; CDR3 protein: CASSRLTSGGAYEQYF
V gene: TRBV27; D gene: TRBD1; J gene: TRBJ1-2; clone size: NA; CDR3 DNA: TGTGCCAGCAGTTTATCCCGGGACAGTTGGGGCTACACCTTC; CDR3 protein: CASSLSRDSWGYTF
V gene: TRBV7-2; D gene: TRBD1; J gene: TRBJ2-7; clone size: NA; CDR3 DNA: TGTGCCAGCAGCTTAGCGCCAGGCAGGGGGCGGTCCTACGAGCAGTACTTC; CDR3 protein: CASSLAPGRGRSYEQYF
V gene: TRBV4-1; D gene: TRBD1; J gene: TRBJ1-1; clone size: few; CDR3 DNA: TGCGCCAGCAGGGCCGGACAGGGGACTATGAACACTGAAGCTTTCTTT; CDR3 protein: CASRAGQGTMNTEAFF
V gene: TRBV7-9; D gene: NA; J gene: TRBJ1-3; clone size: NA; CDR3 DNA: TGTGCCAGCAGCTTATATAGACAGACGGATTCTGGAAACACCATATATTTT; CDR3 protein: CASSLYRQTDSGNTIYF
V gene: TRBV6-5; D gene: TRBD1; J gene: TRBJ1-2; clone size: NA; CDR3 DNA: TGTGCCAGCAGTTACGGCAACAGGGGTCAAAGCTACACCTTC; CDR3 protein: CASSYGNRGQSYTF
V gene: TRBV29-1; D gene: NA; J gene: TRBJ2-7; clone size: once; CDR3 DNA: TGCAGCGTTGGGAGGCAGAAGGACGAGCAGTACTTC; CDR3 protein: CSVGRQKDEQYF
V gene: TRBV5-1; D gene: NA; J gene: TRBJ2-7; clone size: NA; CDR3 DNA: TGCGCCAGCAGCCCGGGTGCCGCGGAGTCCTACGAGCAGTACTTC; CDR3 protein: CASSPGAAESYEQYF
V gene: TRBV18; D gene: NA; J gene: TRBJ2-7; clone size: NA; CDR3 DNA: TGTGCCAGCTCCATCAACCGGGGCTACGAGCAGTACTTC; CDR3 protein: CASSINRGYEQYF
V gene: TRBV18; D gene: NA; J gene: TRBJ2-5; clone size: once; CDR3 DNA: TGTGCCAGCTCACCACGTGGGGGGAGTTCAGAGACCCAGTACTTC; CDR3 protein: CASSPRGGSSETQYF
V gene: TRBV11-2; D gene: NA; J gene: TRBJ1-2; clone size: NA; CDR3 DNA: TGTGCCAGCAGCTTTTTGGGGGGGGGTTATGGCTACACCTTC; CDR3 protein: CASSFLGGGYGYTF
V gene: TRBV7-8; D gene: TRBD1; J gene: TRBJ2-1; clone size: NA; CDR3 DNA: TGTGCCAGCAGCTCAGGGGGCTACAATGAGCAGTTCTTC; CDR3 protein: CASSSGGYNEQFF
V gene: TRBV7-9; D gene: NA; J gene: TRBJ2-1; clone size: NA; CDR3 DNA: TGTGCCAGCAGCCCTTGGGAGGGGGGCTACAATGAGCAGTTCTTC; CDR3 protein: CASSPWEGGYNEQFF
V gene: TRBV7-3; D gene: NA; J gene: TRBJ1-2; clone size: NA; CDR3 DNA: TGTGCCAGCAGCCCTGACAGGAACTATGGCTACACCTTC; CDR3 protein: CASSPDRNYGYTF
V gene: TRBV7-2; D gene: NA; J gene: TRBJ2-3; clone size: NA; CDR3 DNA: TGTGCCAGCAGCTTTCCCAGGGTGGGCACAGATACGCAGTATTTT; CDR3 protein: CASSFPRVGTDTQYF
V gene: TRBV6-6; D gene: NA; J gene: TRBJ1-1; clone size: NA; CDR3 DNA: TGTGCCAGCAGATCTACTTCCGGGACTCAGGCTTTCTTT; CDR3 protein: CASRSTSGTQAFF
V gene: TRBV4-3; D gene: NA; J gene: TRBJ2-2; clone size: once; CDR3 DNA: TGCGCCAGCAGCCAAGAGCACAGGACAAACACCGGGGAGCTGTTTTTT; CDR3 protein: CASSQEHRTNTGELFF
V gene: TRBV19; D gene: TRBD2; J gene: TRBJ2-2; clone size: NA; CDR3 DNA: TGTGCCAGTTTGACTAGCGGGAGGGCTGGGGAGCTGTTTTTT; CDR3 protein: CASLTSGRAGELFF
V gene: TRBV6-6; D gene: NA; J gene: TRBJ1-3; clone size: NA; CDR3 DNA: TGTGCCAGCAGTTACTCGGTTTCAGGCTCTGGAAACACCATATATTTT; CDR3 protein: CASSYSVSGSGNTIYF
V gene: TRBV29-1; D gene: NA; J gene: TRBJ2-3; clone size: NA; CDR3 DNA: TGCAGCACCTCCGAGAGGGTTAGCACAGATACGCAGTATTTT; CDR3 protein: CSTSERVSTDTQYF
V gene: TRBV2; D gene: TRBD1; J gene: TRBJ1-4; clone size: NA; CDR3 DNA: TGTGCCAGCAGTGAACAGAGAGGACAGGGTAAAAAACTGTTTTTT; CDR3 protein: CASSEQRGQGKKLFF
V gene: TRBV6-1; D gene: NA; J gene: TRBJ2-1; clone size: once; CDR3 DNA: TGTGCCAGCAGTGAGGGAGGTAGACTGTTGGGGTTCTTC; CDR3 protein: CASSEGGRLLGFF
V gene: TRBV6-6; D gene: NA; J gene: TRBJ1-5; clone size: NA; CDR3 DNA: TGTGCCAGCAGTGCAGGGGTAGATAGCAATCAGCCCCAGCATTTT; CDR3 protein: CASSAGVDSNQPQHF
V gene: TRBV5-1; D gene: TRBD2; J gene: TRBJ2-7; clone size: NA; CDR3 DNA: TGCGCCAGCAGCTTGGGCGGACTAGCGGGAGGGCGGCAGTACTTC; CDR3 protein: CASSLGGLAGGRQYF
V gene: TRBV7-3; D gene: NA; J gene: TRBJ2-7; clone size: once; CDR3 DNA: TGTGCCAGCAGCGGGGCTAGCGCGGCCGAGCAGTACTTC; CDR3 protein: CASSGASAAEQYF
V gene: TRBV5-4; D gene: TRBD2; J gene: TRBJ2-1; clone size: NA; CDR3 DNA: TGTGCCAGCAGCTCTTACCAGAGCGGGGGGGCGTTCTTC; CDR3 protein: CASSSYQSGGAFF
V gene: TRBV11-2; D gene: TRBD2; J gene: TRBJ2-7; clone size: NA; CDR3 DNA: TGTGCCAGCAGTCATGAGGGACTAGCGGTCTACGAGCAGTACTTC; CDR3 protein: CASSHEGLAVYEQYF
V gene: TRBV10-1; D gene: TRBD1; J gene: TRBJ2-3; clone size: once; CDR3 DNA: TGCGCCAGCAGCGGGACAGGGGGCACAGATACGCAGTATTTT; CDR3 protein: CASSGTGGTDTQYF
V gene: TRBV5-1; D gene: NA; J gene: TRBJ1-3; clone size: NA; CDR3 DNA: TGCGCCAGCAGCTTGGATAAGGGAGGTGGAAACACCATATATTTT; CDR3 protein: CASSLDKGGGNTIYF
V gene: TRBV7-9; D gene: NA; J gene: TRBJ1-2; clone size: NA; CDR3 DNA: TGTGCCAGCAGCTTTTCCCAGGGCTTAAACTATGGCTACACCTTC; CDR3 protein: CASSFSQGLNYGYTF
V gene: TRBV5-1; D gene: NA; J gene: TRBJ1-1; clone size: NA; CDR3 DNA: TGCGCCAGCAGCTTGGTGGAGGGTCTGAACACTGAAGCTTTCTTT; CDR3 protein: CASSLVEGLNTEAFF